This TCR beta chain was identified during a study of tumor-infiltrating lymphocytes in localized non-small cell lung cancer. For the study at large: Some samples were collected after neoadjuvant chemotherapy; smokers, never-smokers and several histologies were included. Resected tumor was paired with non-adjacent uninvolved lung from the same patient.

TCRdb's copy holds only in-frame clones and misses some; the assay was immunoSEQ multiplex PCR. Of 12,000 or so clones in the sample, 65% to 85% are singletons; the top ten hold about 12%. Study-level points and caveats: Immunotypes IM1 and IM2 had similar TCR-derived T-cell fractions.

Notes on this clone: Its specificity is not known.

This TCR derives from a human donor with non-small cell lung cancer. What was sequenced was lung tumor tissue.

The CDR3 DNA reads TGTGCCAGTAGTTCAGGGGGTGGCTCTGGGGCCAACGTCCTGACTTTC. It is translated as CASSSGGGSGANVLTF. The chain is built from TRBV19 and TRBJ2-6, with TRBD1 matching 7 bases. Germline CDR1 and CDR2: LNHDA and SQIVND (reference sequence). The V gene end was trimmed by 5 bases and the J gene end by 0 bases; junction bases not matched to a gene: 4. This CDR3 region has 16 residues.